Each of the 7 T cell receptor beta chains below was sequenced from the same sample in a study of blood T cell repertoires in COVID-19. The data were produced by immunoSEQ multiplex PCR, yet TCRdb's version contains in-frame clones alone and is incomplete. The table has over 200,000 clones, 91% seen once. Source material: peripheral blood. These receptors originate from a person aged 18 to 30 with COVID-19, enrolled during active disease.

The chain recombines TRBV27 with TRBJ2-3; 14 bases are shared with TRBD2. Germline values: CDR1 MNHEY, CDR2 SMNVEV (reference sequence). V lost 5 bases, J lost 4 bases, and 2 bases stayed unmatched. The CDR3 contains 15 residues. This chain's CDR3 is CASSRLAGGSDTQYF. The CDR3 DNA reads as TGTGCCAGCAGTAGACTAGCGGGAGGGTCAGATACGCAGTATTTT.

This chain uses TRBV25-1 with TRBJ2-3, with 8 bases fitting TRBD2. The CDR3 contains 15 residues. V gave up 3 bases and J gave up 5 bases; unmatched junction bases: 7. Germline CDR1 MGHDK, CDR2 SYGVNS. CDR3 amino acids: CASSDAGGGGDTQYF. The DNA for the CDR3 is TGTGCCAGCAGTGATGCGGGAGGCGGAGGAGATACGCAGTATTTT.

Here the CDR3 DNA reads TGTGCCAGCAGCCCTCGGAGCCCCGATCTCCAGTTCTTC. Its protein is CASSPRSPDLQFF. This sequence joins TRBV14 and TRBJ2-1; D not resolved. The CDR3 has 13 residues. V was cut by 4 bases and J by 13 bases, with 17 bases left in between. From germline, CDR1 is SGHDN and CDR2 FVKESK.

The chain carries TRBV27 and TRBJ2-2; weak D call: TRBD2 (6 bases). Per germline, CDR1 MNHEY and CDR2 SMNVEV (reference sequence). V lost 8 bases and J 1 base, leaving 20 bases between the germline ends. This CDR3 region has 17 residues. CDR3: CASRLLGSQQNTGELFF. In DNA, the CDR3 is TGTGCCAGCCGGCTCCTCGGGAGCCAGCAGAACACCGGGGAGCTGTTTTTT.

The genes are TRBV4-1 and TRBJ1-2; D might be TRBD1 (5 bases). In germline, CDR1 is MGHRA, CDR2 YSYEKL. The CDR3 extends over 15 amino acids. V shed 0 bases and J shed 4 bases, with 12 bases lying between them. The CDR3 sequence is CASSQDRGTAYGYTF. In nucleotides, the CDR3 is TGCGCCAGCAGCCAAGATCGGGGGACCGCCTATGGCTACACCTTC.

As for this clone: This sample also contains other DNA sequences that code for the same CDR3. The chain is built from TRBV27 and TRBJ1-5; D might be TRBD1 (6 bases). V lost 8 bases and J 6 bases, leaving 14 bases between the germline ends. The V gene's germline CDR1 is MNHEY and CDR2 SMNVEV (reference sequence). This CDR3 spans 13 amino acids. CDR3 amino acids: CASRSGAGQPQHF. For the CDR3, the DNA is TGTGCCAGCCGGTCAGGGGCTGGTCAGCCCCAGCATTTT.

The rearrangement uses TRBV19 and TRBJ1-1, with D unclear. Between the trimmed V and J ends, which lost 1 base and 4 bases, there was a span of 7 bases. The CDR3 spans 13 residues. Germline CDR1 LNHDA, CDR2 SQIVND (reference sequence). The CDR3 loop reads CASSIGPGTEAFF. For the CDR3, the DNA is TGTGCCAGTAGTATAGGTCCAGGCACTGAAGCTTTCTTT.